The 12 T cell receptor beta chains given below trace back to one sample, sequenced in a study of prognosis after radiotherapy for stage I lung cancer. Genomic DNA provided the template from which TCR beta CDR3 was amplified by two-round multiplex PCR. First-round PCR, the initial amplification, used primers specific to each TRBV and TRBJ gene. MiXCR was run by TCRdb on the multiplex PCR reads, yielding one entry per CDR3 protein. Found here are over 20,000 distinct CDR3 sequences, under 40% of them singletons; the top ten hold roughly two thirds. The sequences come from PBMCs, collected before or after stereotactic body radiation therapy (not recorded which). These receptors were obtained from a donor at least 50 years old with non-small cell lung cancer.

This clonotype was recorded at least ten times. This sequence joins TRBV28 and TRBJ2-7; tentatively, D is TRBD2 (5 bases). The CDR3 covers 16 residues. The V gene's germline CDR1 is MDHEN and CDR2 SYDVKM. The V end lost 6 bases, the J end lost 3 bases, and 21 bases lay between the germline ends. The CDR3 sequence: CASSPRGLLQYYEQYF. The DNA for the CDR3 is TGTGCCAGCAGCCCCCGAGGGCTTTTACAATACTACGAGCAGTACTTC.

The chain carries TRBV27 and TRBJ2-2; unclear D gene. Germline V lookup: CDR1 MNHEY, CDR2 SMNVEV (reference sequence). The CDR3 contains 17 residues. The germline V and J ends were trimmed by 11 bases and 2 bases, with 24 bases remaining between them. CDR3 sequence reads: CASSSFRTVPNTGELFF. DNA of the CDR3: TGTGCCTCTAGTTCCTTTCGAACAGTGCCCAACACCGGGGAGCTGTTTTTT.

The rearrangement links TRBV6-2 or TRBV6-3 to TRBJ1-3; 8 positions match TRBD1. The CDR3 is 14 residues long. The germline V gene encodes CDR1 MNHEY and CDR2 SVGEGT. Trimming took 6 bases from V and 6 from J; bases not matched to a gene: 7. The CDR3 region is CASRRTGRENTIYF. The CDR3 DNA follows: TGTGCCAGCAGGAGGACAGGGCGCGAAAACACCATATATTTT.

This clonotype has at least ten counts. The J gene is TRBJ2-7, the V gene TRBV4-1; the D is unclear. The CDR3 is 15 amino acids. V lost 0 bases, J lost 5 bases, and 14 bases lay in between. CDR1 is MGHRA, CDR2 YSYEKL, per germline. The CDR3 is CASSQDPGHADEQYF. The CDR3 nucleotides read TGCGCCAGCAGCCAAGATCCCGGCCACGCCGACGAGCAGTACTTC.

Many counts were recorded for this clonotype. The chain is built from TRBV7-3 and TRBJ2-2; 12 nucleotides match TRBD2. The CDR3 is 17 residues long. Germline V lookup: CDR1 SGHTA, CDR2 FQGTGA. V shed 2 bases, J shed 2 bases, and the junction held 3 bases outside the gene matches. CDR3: CASSLPGLAGNTGELFF. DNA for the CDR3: TGTGCCAGCAGCTTACCGGGACTAGCGGGCAACACCGGGGAGCTGTTTTTT.

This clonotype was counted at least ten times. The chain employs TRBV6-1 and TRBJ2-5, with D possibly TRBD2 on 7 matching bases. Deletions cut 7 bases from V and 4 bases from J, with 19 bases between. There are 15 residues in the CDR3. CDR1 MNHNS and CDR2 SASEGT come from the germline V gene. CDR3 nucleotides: TGTGCCAGCAATAAGAGGGGAGGGGGGGGAGAGACCCAGTACTTC. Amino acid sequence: CASNKRGGGGETQYF.

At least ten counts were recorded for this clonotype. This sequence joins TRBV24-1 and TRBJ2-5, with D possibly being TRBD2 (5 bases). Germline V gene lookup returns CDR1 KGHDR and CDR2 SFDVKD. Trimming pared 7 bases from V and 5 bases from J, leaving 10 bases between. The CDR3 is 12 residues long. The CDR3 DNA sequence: TGTGCCACCAGATCCGAGGGCGAGACCCAGTACTTC. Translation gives CATRSEGETQYF.

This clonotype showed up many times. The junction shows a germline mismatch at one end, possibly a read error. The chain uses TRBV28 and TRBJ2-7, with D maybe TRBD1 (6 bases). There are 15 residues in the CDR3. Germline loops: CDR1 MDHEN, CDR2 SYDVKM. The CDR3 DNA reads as TGTGCCAGCAGGTTATCAGGGGTTGACTCCTACGAGCAGTACTTC. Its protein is CASRLSGVDSYEQYF.

CDR3 protein: CASSFGHGSGELFF. CDR3 DNA sequence: TGCGCCAGCAGCTTCGGACATGGTTCCGGGGAGCTGTTTTTT. This chain links TRBV5-1 with TRBJ2-2; D is perhaps TRBD1 (5 bases). Trimming stripped 2 bases from V and 6 bases from J, with 11 bases between. The CDR3 sequence is 14 residues long. Germline V lookup: CDR1 SGHRS, CDR2 YFSETQ.

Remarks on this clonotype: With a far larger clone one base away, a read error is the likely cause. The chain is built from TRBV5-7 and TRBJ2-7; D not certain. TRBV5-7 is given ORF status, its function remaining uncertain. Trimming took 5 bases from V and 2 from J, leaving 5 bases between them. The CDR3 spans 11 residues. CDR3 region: CASSSTYEQYF. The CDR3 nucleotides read TGTGCCAGCAGTTCCACCTACGAGCAGTACTTC.

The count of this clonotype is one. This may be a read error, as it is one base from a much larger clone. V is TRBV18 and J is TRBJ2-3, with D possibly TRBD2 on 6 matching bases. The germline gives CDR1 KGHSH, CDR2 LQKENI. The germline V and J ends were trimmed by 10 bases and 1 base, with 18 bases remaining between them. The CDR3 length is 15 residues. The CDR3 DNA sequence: TGTGCCATTTCTGTTTCTAGCGCCCGCACAGATACGCAGTATTTT. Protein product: CAISVSSARTDTQYF.

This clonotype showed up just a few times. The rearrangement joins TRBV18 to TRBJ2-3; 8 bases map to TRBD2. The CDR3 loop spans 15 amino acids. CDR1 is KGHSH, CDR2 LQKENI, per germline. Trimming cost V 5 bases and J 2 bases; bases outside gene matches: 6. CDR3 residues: CASSVTGLDTDTQYF. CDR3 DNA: TGTGCCAGCTCAGTGACGGGACTAGACACAGATACGCAGTATTTT.